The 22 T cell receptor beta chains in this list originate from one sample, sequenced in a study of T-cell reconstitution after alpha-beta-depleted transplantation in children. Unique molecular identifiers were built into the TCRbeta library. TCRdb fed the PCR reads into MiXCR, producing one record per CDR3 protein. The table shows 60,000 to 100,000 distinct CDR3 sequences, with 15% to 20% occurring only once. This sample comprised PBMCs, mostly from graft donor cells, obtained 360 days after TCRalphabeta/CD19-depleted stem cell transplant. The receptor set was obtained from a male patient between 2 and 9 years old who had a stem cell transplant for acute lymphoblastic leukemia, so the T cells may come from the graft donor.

The CDR3 spells CASSLWGSSYEQYF. In DNA form, the CDR3 reads TGTGCCAGCAGTTTGTGGGGGAGCTCCTACGAGCAGTACTTC. The chain links TRBV27 to TRBJ2-7, with D tentatively TRBD1 or TRBD2 (5 bases each). In germline, CDR1 is MNHEY, CDR2 SMNVEV (reference sequence). V was cut by 3 bases and J by 0 bases, with 9 bases left in between. The CDR3 loop spans 14 amino acids.

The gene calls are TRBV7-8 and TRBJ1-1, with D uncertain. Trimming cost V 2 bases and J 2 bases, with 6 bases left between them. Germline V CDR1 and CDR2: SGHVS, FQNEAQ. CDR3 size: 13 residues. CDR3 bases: TGTGCCAGCAGCTTAAAGGACAACACTGAAGCTTTCTTT. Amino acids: CASSLKDNTEAFF. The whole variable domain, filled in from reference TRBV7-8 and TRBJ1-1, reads GAGVSQSPRYKVAKRGQDVALRCDPISGHVSLFWYQQALGQGPEFLTYFQNEAQLDKSGLPSDRFFAERPEGSVSTLKIQRTQQEDSAVYLCASSLKDNTEAFFGQGTRLTVV.

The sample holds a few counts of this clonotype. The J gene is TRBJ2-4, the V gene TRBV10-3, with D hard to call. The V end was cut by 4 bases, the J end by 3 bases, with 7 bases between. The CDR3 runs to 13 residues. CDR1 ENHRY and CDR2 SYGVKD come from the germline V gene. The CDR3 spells CAISGPVKNIQYF. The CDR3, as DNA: TGTGCCATCAGTGGCCCGGTCAAAAACATTCAGTACTTC.

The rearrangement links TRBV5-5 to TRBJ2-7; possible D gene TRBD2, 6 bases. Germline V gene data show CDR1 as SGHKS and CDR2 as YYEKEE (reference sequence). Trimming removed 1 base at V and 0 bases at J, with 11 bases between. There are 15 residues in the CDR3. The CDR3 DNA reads TGTGCCAGCAGCTTGACAAGGGGAGGCTCCTACGAGCAGTACTTC. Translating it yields CASSLTRGGSYEQYF.

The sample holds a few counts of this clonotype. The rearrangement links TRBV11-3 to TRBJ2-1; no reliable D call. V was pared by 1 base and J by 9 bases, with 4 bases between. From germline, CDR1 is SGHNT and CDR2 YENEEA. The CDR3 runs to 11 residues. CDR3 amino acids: CASSLGGEQFF. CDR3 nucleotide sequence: TGTGCCAGCAGCTTAGGCGGTGAGCAGTTCTTC.

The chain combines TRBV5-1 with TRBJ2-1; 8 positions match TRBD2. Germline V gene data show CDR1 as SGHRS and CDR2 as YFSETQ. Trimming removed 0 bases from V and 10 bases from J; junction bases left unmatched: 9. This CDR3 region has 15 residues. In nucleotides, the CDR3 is TGCGCCAGCAGCTTGGACTCGGGACTAGTCCCCGAGCAGTTCTTC. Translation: CASSLDSGLVPEQFF.

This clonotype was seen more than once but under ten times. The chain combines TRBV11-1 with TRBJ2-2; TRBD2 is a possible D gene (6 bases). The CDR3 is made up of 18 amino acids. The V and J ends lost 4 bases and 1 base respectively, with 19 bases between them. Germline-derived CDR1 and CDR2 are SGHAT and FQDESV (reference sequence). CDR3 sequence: CASSSPTAGTLNTGELFF. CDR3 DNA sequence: TGTGCCAGCAGCTCCCCAACCGCCGGGACTTTGAACACCGGGGAGCTGTTTTTT.

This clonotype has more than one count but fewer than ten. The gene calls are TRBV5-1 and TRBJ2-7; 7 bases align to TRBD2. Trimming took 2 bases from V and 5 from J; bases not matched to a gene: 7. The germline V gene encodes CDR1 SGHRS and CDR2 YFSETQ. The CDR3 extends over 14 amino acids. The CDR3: CASSLDGRPHEQYF. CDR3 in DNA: TGCGCCAGCAGCTTAGACGGGAGGCCCCACGAGCAGTACTTC. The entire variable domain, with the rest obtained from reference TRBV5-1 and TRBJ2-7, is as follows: KAGVTQTPRYLIKTRGQQVTLSCSPISGHRSVSWYQQTPGQGLQFLFEYFSETQRNKGNFPGRFSGRQFSNSRSEMNVSTLELGDSALYLCASSLDGRPHEQYFGPGTRLTVT.

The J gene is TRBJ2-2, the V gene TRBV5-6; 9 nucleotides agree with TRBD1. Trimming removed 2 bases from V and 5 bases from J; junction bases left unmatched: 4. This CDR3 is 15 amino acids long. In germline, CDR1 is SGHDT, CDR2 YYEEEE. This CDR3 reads CASSFRQGGTGELFF. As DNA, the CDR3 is TGTGCCAGCAGCTTTCGACAGGGGGGGACCGGGGAGCTGTTTTTT. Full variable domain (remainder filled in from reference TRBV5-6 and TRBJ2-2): DAGVTQSPTHLIKTRGQQVTLRCSPKSGHDTVSWYQQALGQGPQFIFQYYEEEERQRGNFPDRFSGHQFPNYSSELNVNALLLGDSALYLCASSFRQGGTGELFFGEGSRLTVL.

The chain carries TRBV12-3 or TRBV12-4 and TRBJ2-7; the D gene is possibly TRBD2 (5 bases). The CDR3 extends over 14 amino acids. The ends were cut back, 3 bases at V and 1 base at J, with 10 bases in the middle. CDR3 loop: CASSLGSGSYEQYF. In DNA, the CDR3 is TGTGCCAGCAGTTTGGGTTCGGGGTCCTACGAGCAGTACTTC.

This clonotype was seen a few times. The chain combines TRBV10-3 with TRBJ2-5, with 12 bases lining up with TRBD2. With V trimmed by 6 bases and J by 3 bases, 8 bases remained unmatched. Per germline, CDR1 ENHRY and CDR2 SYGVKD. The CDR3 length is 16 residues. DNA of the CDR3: TGTGCCATCAGCCTATTGGGACTAGCGGGTAAAGAGACCCAGTACTTC. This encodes CAISLLGLAGKETQYF.

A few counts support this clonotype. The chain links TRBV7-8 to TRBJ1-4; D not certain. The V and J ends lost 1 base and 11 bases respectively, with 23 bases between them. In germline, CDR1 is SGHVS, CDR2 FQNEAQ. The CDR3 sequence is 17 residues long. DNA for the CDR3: TGTGCCAGCAGCTTAGTCCGACCCGGACTCCGAGGGTGGAAACTGTTTTTT. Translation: CASSLVRPGLRGWKLFF.

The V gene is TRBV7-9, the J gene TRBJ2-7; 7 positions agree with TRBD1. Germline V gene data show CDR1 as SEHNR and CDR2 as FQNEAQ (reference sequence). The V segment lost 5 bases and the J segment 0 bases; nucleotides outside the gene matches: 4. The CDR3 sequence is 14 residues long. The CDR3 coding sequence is TGTGCCAGCAGCACAGGGGCCTACTCCTACGAGCAGTACTTC. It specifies CASSTGAYSYEQYF.

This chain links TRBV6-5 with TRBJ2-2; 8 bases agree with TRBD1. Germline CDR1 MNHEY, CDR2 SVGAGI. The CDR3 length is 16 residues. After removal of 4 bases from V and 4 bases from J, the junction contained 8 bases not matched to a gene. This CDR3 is CASSSRGPSTTGELFF. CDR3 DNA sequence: TGTGCCAGCAGTTCCAGGGGGCCCTCGACCACCGGGGAGCTGTTTTTT.

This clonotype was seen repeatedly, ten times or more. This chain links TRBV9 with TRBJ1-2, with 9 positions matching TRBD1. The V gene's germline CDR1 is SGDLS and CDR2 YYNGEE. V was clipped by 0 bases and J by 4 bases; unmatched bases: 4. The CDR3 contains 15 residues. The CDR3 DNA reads TGTGCCAGCAGCGTAGGCGGGACAGGGTTCTATGGCTACACCTTC. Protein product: CASSVGGTGFYGYTF.

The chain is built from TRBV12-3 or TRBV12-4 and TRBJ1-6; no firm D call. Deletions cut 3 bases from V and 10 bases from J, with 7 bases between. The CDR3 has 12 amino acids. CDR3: CASSFSRSPLHF. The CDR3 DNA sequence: TGTGCCAGCAGTTTTAGTAGGTCACCCCTCCACTTT.

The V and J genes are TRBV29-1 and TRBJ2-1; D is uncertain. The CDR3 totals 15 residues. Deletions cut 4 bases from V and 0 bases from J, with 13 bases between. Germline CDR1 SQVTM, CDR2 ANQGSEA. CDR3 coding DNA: TGCAGCGTTGTGCGAGACTCATACTCCTACAATGAGCAGTTCTTC. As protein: CSVVRDSYSYNEQFF.

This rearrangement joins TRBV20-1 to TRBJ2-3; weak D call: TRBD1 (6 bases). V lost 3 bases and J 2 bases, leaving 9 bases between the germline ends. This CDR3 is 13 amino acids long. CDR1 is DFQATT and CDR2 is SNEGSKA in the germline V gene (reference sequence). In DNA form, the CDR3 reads TGCAGTGCTAGGGGACACCCCACAGATACGCAGTATTTT. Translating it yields CSARGHPTDTQYF.

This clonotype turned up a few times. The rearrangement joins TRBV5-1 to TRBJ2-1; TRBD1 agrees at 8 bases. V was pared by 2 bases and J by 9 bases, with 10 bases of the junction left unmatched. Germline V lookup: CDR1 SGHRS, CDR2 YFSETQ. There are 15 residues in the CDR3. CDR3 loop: CASSFGRGPEGEQFF. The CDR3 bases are TGCGCCAGCAGCTTTGGCAGGGGGCCGGAGGGTGAGCAGTTCTTC.

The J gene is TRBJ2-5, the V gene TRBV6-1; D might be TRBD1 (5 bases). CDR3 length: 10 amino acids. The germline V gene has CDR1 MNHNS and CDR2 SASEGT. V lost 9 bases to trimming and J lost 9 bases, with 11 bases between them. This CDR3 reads CASRRVAQYF. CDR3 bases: TGTGCCAGTCGCAGGGTGGCCCAGTACTTC.

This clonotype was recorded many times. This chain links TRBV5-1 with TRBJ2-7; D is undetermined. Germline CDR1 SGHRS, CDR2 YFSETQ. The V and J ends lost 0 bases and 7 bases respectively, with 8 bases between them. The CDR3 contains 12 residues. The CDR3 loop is CASSLGVGEQYF. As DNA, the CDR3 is TGCGCCAGCAGCTTGGGAGTAGGTGAGCAGTACTTC. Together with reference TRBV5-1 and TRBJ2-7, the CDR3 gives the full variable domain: KAGVTQTPRYLIKTRGQQVTLSCSPISGHRSVSWYQQTPGQGLQFLFEYFSETQRNKGNFPGRFSGRQFSNSRSEMNVSTLELGDSALYLCASSLGVGEQYFGPGTRLTVT.

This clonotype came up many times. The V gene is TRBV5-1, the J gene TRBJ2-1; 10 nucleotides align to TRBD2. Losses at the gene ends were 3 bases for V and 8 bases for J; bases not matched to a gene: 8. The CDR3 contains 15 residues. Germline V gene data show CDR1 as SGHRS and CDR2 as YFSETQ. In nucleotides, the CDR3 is TGCGCCAGCAGCTCTGTGGGACTAGCGTTCGATGAGCAGTTCTTC. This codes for CASSSVGLAFDEQFF.